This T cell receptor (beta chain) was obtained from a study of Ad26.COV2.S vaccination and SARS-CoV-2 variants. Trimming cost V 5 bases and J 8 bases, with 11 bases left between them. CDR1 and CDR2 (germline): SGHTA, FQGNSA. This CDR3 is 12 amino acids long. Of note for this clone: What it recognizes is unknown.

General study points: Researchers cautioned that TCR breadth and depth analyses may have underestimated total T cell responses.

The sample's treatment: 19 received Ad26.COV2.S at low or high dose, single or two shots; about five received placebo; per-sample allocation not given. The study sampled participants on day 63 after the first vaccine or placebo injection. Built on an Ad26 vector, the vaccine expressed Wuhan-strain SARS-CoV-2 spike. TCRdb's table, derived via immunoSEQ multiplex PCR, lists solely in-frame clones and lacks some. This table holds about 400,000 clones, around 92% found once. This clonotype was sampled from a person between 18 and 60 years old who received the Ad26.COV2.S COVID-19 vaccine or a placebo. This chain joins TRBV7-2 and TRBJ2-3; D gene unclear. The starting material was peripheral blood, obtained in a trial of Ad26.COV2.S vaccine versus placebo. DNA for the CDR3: TGTGCCAGCAGCCCCCTGTCCCTTACGCAGTATTTT. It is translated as CASSPLSLTQYF.